This entry features one T cell receptor beta chain sequence. Its target is unknown. This table comes from immunoSEQ multiplex PCR, and its TCRdb copy is limited to in-frame clones, with some not included. This repertoire shows tens of thousands of clones, roughly 93% found once; its top ten account for 3% to 3.5%. V trimming: 5 bases; J trimming: 5 bases; junction bases outside the gene matches: 18. Germline loops: CDR1 SGHVS, CDR2 FQNEAQ. This CDR3 has 17 amino acids. The data belong to a study of T cells after posttransplantation cyclophosphamide. Study-wide findings and caveats: TRB clonality was highly associated with recipient CMV seropositivity and reactivation. Donor-recipient repertoire similarity was low at 1-2 months, rising over year one.

The source material was PBMCs. The receptor's source is a woman between 45 and 65 years old in good health and a related stem cell transplant donor. V is TRBV7-8 and J is TRBJ2-7; 7 nucleotides agree with TRBD1. This chain's CDR3 is CASSPPYRARGNHEQYF. DNA of the CDR3: TGTGCCAGCAGCCCTCCGTATCGGGCCAGGGGGAACCACGAGCAGTACTTC.